These 16 T cell receptor beta chains were sequenced from one sample in a study of blood T cell repertoires in COVID-19. Measured with immunoSEQ multiplex PCR; TCRdb has only the in-frame clones, and not every one. The data contain approximately 300,000 clones, 90% of them singletons. The material sequenced was PBMCs or T cells enriched from blood (not recorded which). All receptors derive from a woman in her twenties or thirties who had been exposed to COVID-19.

The V call is TRBV5-1, the J call TRBJ1-2; 7 bases match TRBD1. The V segment lost 0 bases and the J segment 1 base; nucleotides outside the gene matches: 6. This CDR3 has 16 amino acids. Germline V gene data show CDR1 as SGHRS and CDR2 as YFSETQ. The CDR3 sequence: CASSLASAGGNYGYTF. CDR3 nucleotides: TGCGCCAGCAGCTTGGCCTCCGCAGGGGGTAACTATGGCTACACCTTC.

The rearrangement joins TRBV5-1 to TRBJ2-2; 9 bases map to TRBD1. This CDR3 contains 16 residues. V lost 3 bases, J lost 6 bases, and 9 bases stayed unmatched. Germline V gives CDR1 SGHRS, CDR2 YFSETQ. CDR3 coding DNA: TGCGCCAGCAGCTCGGGGACAGGGTATTGGGCCGGGGAGCTGTTTTTT. Encoded protein: CASSSGTGYWAGELFF.

The chain employs TRBV12-5 and TRBJ2-7; 10 nucleotides agree with TRBD1. In germline, CDR1 is LGHNT, CDR2 FRNRAP. Trimming cost V 5 bases and J 0 bases; bases outside gene matches: 4. The length of the CDR3 is 15 residues. The CDR3 region is CASGPDRGLSYEQYF. The DNA for the CDR3 is TGTGCTAGTGGTCCCGACAGGGGGCTCTCCTACGAGCAGTACTTC. Drawing the rest from reference TRBV12-5 and TRBJ2-7, the complete variable domain is DARVTQTPRHKVTEMGQEVTMRCQPILGHNTVFWYRQTMMQGLELLAYFRNRAPLDDSGMPKDRFSAEMPDATLATLKIQPSEPRDSAVYFCASGPDRGLSYEQYFGPGTRLTVT.

The V call is TRBV5-6, the J call TRBJ1-2; D uncertain. V lost 5 bases to trimming and J lost 4 bases, with 18 bases between them. The CDR3 is 15 amino acids. The germline CDR1 and CDR2 sequences are SGHDT and YYEEEE. The CDR3, as DNA: TGTGCCAGCAGACGTACACTCTCCGGAGGCTATGGCTACACCTTC. Its protein is CASRRTLSGGYGYTF. Together with reference TRBV5-6 and TRBJ1-2, the CDR3 gives the full variable domain: DAGVTQSPTHLIKTRGQQVTLRCSPKSGHDTVSWYQQALGQGPQFIFQYYEEEERQRGNFPDRFSGHQFPNYSSELNVNALLLGDSALYLCASRRTLSGGYGYTFGSGTRLTVV.

In this sample, this clone turned up a few times. The chain recombines TRBV5-1 with TRBJ2-5, with 9 bases that match TRBD2. CDR3 size: 16 residues. V shed 0 bases, J shed 7 bases, and the junction held 10 bases outside the gene matches. Germline CDR1 reads SGHRS; CDR2 reads YFSETQ. The DNA for the CDR3 is TGCGCCAGCAGCTTGGAAATAGCGGGGGATTCTGGGACCCAGTACTTC. The encoded protein is CASSLEIAGDSGTQYF. The full variable domain, completed using reference TRBV5-1 and TRBJ2-5, is KAGVTQTPRYLIKTRGQQVTLSCSPISGHRSVSWYQQTPGQGLQFLFEYFSETQRNKGNFPGRFSGRQFSNSRSEMNVSTLELGDSALYLCASSLEIAGDSGTQYFGPGTRLLVL.

This clone was recorded once. The chain is built from TRBV18 and TRBJ1-1, with TRBD1 identical over 8 bases. The CDR3 runs 14 residues. Germline CDR1 reads KGHSH; CDR2 reads LQKENI. V lost 1 base, J lost 3 bases, and 1 base stayed unmatched. CDR3 loop: CASSPLTGDTEAFF. The CDR3 DNA follows: TGTGCCAGCTCACCACTGACAGGGGACACTGAAGCTTTCTTT.

The chain has TRBV6-1 and TRBJ2-7; TRBD1 might be the D (7 bases). The V gene's germline CDR1 is MNHNS and CDR2 SASEGT. V gave up 3 bases and J gave up 4 bases, with 13 bases separating them. The CDR3 has 14 amino acids. CDR3 bases: TGTGCCAGCAGTGAGGAGGGGGCGAGTTACGAGCAGTACTTC. Translating gives CASSEEGASYEQYF.

The V gene is TRBV9, the J gene TRBJ2-3; D is unresolved. Germline loops: CDR1 SGDLS, CDR2 YYNGEE. The CDR3 totals 15 residues. Trimming cost V 5 bases and J 1 base, with 14 bases left between them. The CDR3 DNA sequence: TGTGCCAGCAGATTGGGTCCCCTAGGCACAGATACGCAGTATTTT. It specifies CASRLGPLGTDTQYF.

This sequence joins TRBV4-1 and TRBJ2-7; no clear D. Germline assignment: CDR1 MGHRA and CDR2 YSYEKL. Between the trimmed V and J ends, which lost 4 bases and 1 base, there was a span of 14 bases. This CDR3 contains 15 residues. The CDR3 loop reads CASSPSMTSSYEQYF. CDR3 in DNA: TGCGCCAGCAGCCCCTCGATGACTTCTTCCTACGAGCAGTACTTC.

The rearrangement joins TRBV24-1 to TRBJ1-4; 7 bases are a match to TRBD1. This CDR3 spans 13 amino acids. Unmatched junction bases numbered 2, after V lost 5 bases and J lost 6 bases. Germline CDR1 reads KGHDR; CDR2 reads SFDVKD. DNA of the CDR3: TGTGCCACCAGTGGACAGGGAGATGAAAAACTGTTTTTT. Translated, it gives CATSGQGDEKLFF.

The rearrangement joins TRBV2 to TRBJ2-3; TRBD2 aligns across 9 bases. The CDR3 runs to 17 residues. The germline V gene encodes CDR1 SNHLY and CDR2 FYNNEI. Trimming removed 6 bases from V and 0 bases from J; junction bases left unmatched: 10. The CDR3 is CASRVYGGGASTDTQYF. The CDR3 DNA reads as TGTGCCAGCAGGGTGTATGGCGGGGGGGCCAGCACAGATACGCAGTATTTT.

This chain connects TRBV14 to TRBJ1-5; TRBD1 is a possible D gene (5 bases). Germline CDR1 SGHDN, CDR2 FVKESK. V shed 3 bases and J shed 3 bases, with 6 bases lying between them. CDR3 size: 13 residues. CDR3 in amino acids: CASSHRVNQPQHF. As DNA, the CDR3 is TGTGCCAGCAGCCACAGGGTCAATCAGCCCCAGCATTTT.

The gene calls are TRBV5-1 and TRBJ2-1, with D uncertain. The CDR3 runs to 15 residues. The V end was cut by 0 bases, the J end by 0 bases, with 7 bases between. Germline V CDR1 and CDR2: SGHRS, YFSETQ. This CDR3 reads CASSLGYFSYNEQFF. In DNA, the CDR3 is TGCGCCAGCAGCTTGGGCTACTTCTCCTACAATGAGCAGTTCTTC.

This chain links TRBV7-2 with TRBJ1-2, with TRBD1 matching over 8 bases. J was trimmed by 8 bases and V by 1 base; bases with no gene match: 6. The CDR3 consists of 14 residues. The V gene's germline CDR1 is SGHTA and CDR2 FQGNSA. The CDR3 DNA reads TGTGCCAGCAGCTTAGTTGCGGGGACAGGCGGCTACACCTTC. Translation: CASSLVAGTGGYTF.

The chain uses TRBV6-5 and TRBJ1-1; 7 bases align to TRBD1. V shed 2 bases, J shed 8 bases, and the junction held 2 bases outside the gene matches. Germline-derived CDR1 and CDR2 are MNHEY and SVGAGI. This CDR3 comprises 12 residues. CDR3 bases: TGTGCCAGCAGTTACGGGACAGAGGAAGCTTTCTTT. Translating it yields CASSYGTEEAFF.

This chain joins TRBV2 and TRBJ2-2, with TRBD2 matching 7 bases. The J segment lost 1 base and the V segment lost 1 base, leaving 6 bases of the junction unmatched. The CDR3 contains 17 residues. Germline V CDR1 and CDR2: SNHLY, FYNNEI. In nucleotides, the CDR3 is TGTGCCAGCAGTGAAGTATTGGGAGGGCTGAACACCGGGGAGCTGTTTTTT. Encoded protein: CASSEVLGGLNTGELFF.